This passage covers 25 T cell receptor beta chains from one sample sequenced in a study of blood T cells in healthy people across ages. Then a second PCR, running about 6 to 12 cycles, was carried out with a sample-barcoded 5' primer and a J-beta primer mix. TCRdb processed the 5' RACE reads anew with MiXCR; each CDR3 protein has one entry. The data show some 1,800,000 distinct CDR3 sequences, approximately 39% seen once. Sequenced: blood. The receptors here all came from a human donor in good health.

This clonotype was observed a single time. This chain joins TRBV7-9 and TRBJ2-3; D is perhaps TRBD2 (5 bases). CDR1 is SEHNR, CDR2 FQNEAQ, per germline (reference sequence). Between the trimmed V and J ends, which lost 5 bases and 0 bases, there was a span of 15 bases. This CDR3 region has 16 residues. The CDR3 here is CASSKLTTSSTDTQYF. CDR3 DNA sequence: TGTGCCAGCAGCAAATTGACTACTTCTAGCACAGATACGCAGTATTTT.

This clonotype was picked up a small number of times. The chain combines TRBV7-2 with TRBJ2-1; 7 nucleotides match TRBD2. CDR3 length: 14 amino acids. With V trimmed by 1 base and J by 9 bases, 6 bases remained unmatched. Germline V lookup: CDR1 SGHTA, CDR2 FQGNSA. The CDR3 sequence: CASSLVGSSGEQFF. The CDR3 region has the DNA TGTGCCAGCAGCTTAGTAGGTTCTAGCGGTGAGCAGTTCTTC.

This clonotype showed up just a few times. The V call is TRBV20-1, the J call TRBJ2-7, with a possible D match to TRBD2 (6 bases). The germline CDR1 and CDR2 sequences are DFQATT and SNEGSKA (reference sequence). The CDR3 runs 13 residues. V was cut by 2 bases and J by 4 bases, with 12 bases left in between. CDR3 residues: CSARRDSAYEQYF. Here the CDR3 DNA reads TGCAGTGCTAGAAGGGACTCCGCTTACGAGCAGTACTTC.

The chain joins TRBV20-1 to TRBJ1-5; TRBD1 is a possible D gene (5 bases). Germline-derived CDR1 and CDR2 are DFQATT and SNEGSKA (reference sequence). The V and J ends lost 6 bases and 6 bases respectively, with 12 bases between them. The CDR3 is 12 amino acids. The CDR3, as DNA: TGCAGTGCCTGGGACCTGCGTCAGCCCCAGCATTTT. Protein sequence: CSAWDLRQPQHF.

This clonotype was observed a handful of times. Sequence at one end of the junction differs from germline and may be a read error. The CDR3 loop is CASSDNDYDEQFF. The CDR3 bases are TGTGCCAGCAGTGACAACGACTACGATGAGCAGTTCTTC. The V gene is TRBV2, the J gene TRBJ2-1; the D gene is possibly TRBD2 (5 bases). The CDR3 sequence is 13 residues long. In germline, CDR1 is SNHLY, CDR2 FYNNEI.

For the CDR3, the DNA is TGTGCCAGCAGTCCAGGGACGGCTACTCAAACGCAGTATTTT. It is translated as CASSPGTATQTQYF. This chain connects TRBV28 to TRBJ2-3; D may correspond to TRBD1 or TRBD2 (5 bases each). Trimming took 5 bases from V and 9 from J, leaving 18 bases between them. Germline loops: CDR1 MDHEN, CDR2 SYDVKM. The CDR3 length is 14 residues.

V gene TRBV6-2 or TRBV6-3 combines with J gene TRBJ2-4; D unresolved. Matching the DNA end better, TRBJ2-7 makes the J call doubtful. CDR3 length equals 14 residues. The germline V gene has CDR1 MNHEY and CDR2 SVGEGT. The CDR3 reads CASSYRRVTYEQYF. The CDR3 nucleotides are TGTGCCAGCAGTTACCGCCGGGTGACCTACGAGCAGTACTTC.

This clonotype has only a few counts. V gene TRBV12-3 or TRBV12-4 combines with J gene TRBJ2-3; D is undetermined. Between the trimmed V and J ends, which lost 6 bases and 0 bases, there was a span of 7 bases. The CDR3 has 13 residues. The CDR3 DNA follows: TGTGCCAGCAGGGAGCCTAGCACAGATACGCAGTATTTT. Translating it yields CASREPSTDTQYF.

This clonotype appeared a few times. The rearrangement links TRBV27 to TRBJ2-7, with a possible D match to TRBD2 (5 bases). The CDR3 contains 14 residues. Between the trimmed V and J ends, which lost 3 bases and 7 bases, there was a span of 16 bases. The germline gives CDR1 MNHEY, CDR2 SMNVEV (reference sequence). CDR3 sequence reads: CASSLDLYSGEQYF. In DNA, the CDR3 is TGTGCCAGCAGTTTGGATCTCTATTCGGGAGAGCAGTACTTC.

V and J are TRBV12-3 or TRBV12-4 and TRBJ2-3, with a tentative D call TRBD1 (7 bases). With 7 bases removed from V and 4 bases from J, the gap between germline ends came to 15 bases. CDR3 length: 14 amino acids. CDR3 residues: CASTDREVADTQYF. The CDR3 bases are TGTGCCAGCACCGACAGGGAGGTTGCAGATACGCAGTATTTT.

This clonotype has a handful of counts. The rearrangement uses TRBV27 and TRBJ1-2; no definite D call. Germline V lookup: CDR1 MNHEY, CDR2 SMNVEV (reference sequence). CDR3 size: 13 residues. V lost 5 bases, J lost 6 bases, and 13 bases lay in between. CDR3 amino acids: CASSPTVQNGYTF. CDR3 sequence (DNA): TGTGCCAGCAGTCCGACCGTTCAGAATGGCTACACCTTC.

CDR3 coding DNA: TGTGCCATCAGTGTGTCCTACCCTCGCTATGGCTACACCTTC. Its translation: CAISVSYPRYGYTF. This chain connects TRBV10-3 to TRBJ1-2; D is ambiguous. V lost 4 bases to trimming and J lost 4 bases, with 13 bases between them. The germline CDR1 and CDR2 sequences are ENHRY and SYGVKD. The CDR3 spans 14 residues.

This clonotype turned up a few times. This rearrangement joins TRBV4-3 to TRBJ1-1; D is undetermined. The CDR3 runs to 14 residues. Trimming stripped 4 bases from V and 0 bases from J, with 9 bases between. Germline loops: CDR1 LGHNA, CDR2 YSLEER. CDR3 residues: CASSPRLLNTEAFF. The CDR3 DNA follows: TGCGCCAGCAGCCCCAGGCTATTGAACACTGAAGCTTTCTTT.

The rearrangement links TRBV3-1 to TRBJ1-2; TRBD1 might be the D (5 bases). CDR3 size: 14 residues. Germline CDR1 is LGHDT and CDR2 is YNNKEL (reference sequence). Trimming left V 3 bases short and J 3 bases short, with 11 bases between. Here the CDR3 DNA reads TGTGCCAGCAGCCATGCCCTACAGGACTATGGCTACACCTTC. It specifies CASSHALQDYGYTF.

The count of this clonotype is one. The V and J genes are TRBV7-6 and TRBJ1-5, with a possible D match to TRBD1 (6 bases). CDR3 length: 14 residues. Germline V CDR1 and CDR2: SGHVS, FNYEAQ. Trimming shortened V by 6 bases and J by 5 bases, and 14 bases separated the two germline ends. CDR3 amino acids: CASSLNQGHQPQHF. CDR3 coding DNA: TGTGCCAGCAGTTTAAACCAGGGGCATCAGCCCCAGCATTTT.

The V gene is TRBV6-2 or TRBV6-3, the J gene TRBJ1-1; D unclear. There are 13 residues in the CDR3. Trimming stripped 3 bases from V and 4 bases from J, with 9 bases between. Germline-derived CDR1 and CDR2 are MNHEY and SVGEGT. CDR3 DNA sequence: TGTGCCAGCAGTTATATATACCCCACTGAAGCTTTCTTT. Its protein is CASSYIYPTEAFF.

The genes are TRBV6-2 or TRBV6-3 and TRBJ2-5; 7 positions agree with TRBD2. Unmatched junction bases numbered 8, after V lost 4 bases and J lost 12 bases. The germline V gene has CDR1 MNHEY and CDR2 SVGEGT. The CDR3 has 12 amino acids. CDR3 in DNA: TGTGCCAGCAGTTCTAGACTAGCCGATAAGTACTTC. It yields the protein CASSSRLADKYF.

A few counts support this clonotype. The chain carries TRBV5-6 and TRBJ2-6; 8 nucleotides match TRBD1. This CDR3 region has 18 residues. V shed 0 bases, J shed 1 base, and the junction held 6 bases outside the gene matches. The germline CDR1 and CDR2 sequences are SGHDT and YYEEEE. CDR3 in DNA: TGTGCCAGCAGCTTGGCCGCAGGGGGCTTGTCTGGGGCCAACGTCCTGACTTTC. It codes for CASSLAAGGLSGANVLTF.

The CDR3 sequence: CASSLVVTGQETQYF. CDR3 nucleotide sequence: TGTGCCAGCAGCTTAGTTGTGACAGGTCAAGAGACCCAGTACTTC. This chain links TRBV7-6 with TRBJ2-5; possible D gene TRBD1, 6 bases. The V end lost 1 base, the J end lost 2 bases, and 11 bases lay between the germline ends. Germline-derived CDR1 and CDR2 are SGHVS and FNYEAQ. This CDR3 contains 15 residues.

CDR3 residues: CASSSPDSYYNEQFF. The CDR3 DNA reads as TGTGCCAGCAGCTCCCCGGACAGCTACTACAATGAGCAGTTCTTC. The chain is built from TRBV11-3 and TRBJ2-1; maybe TRBD1 (6 bases). Trimming left V 4 bases short and J 3 bases short, with 13 bases between. Germline V CDR1 and CDR2: SGHNT, YENEEA. The CDR3 extends over 15 amino acids.

This clonotype was counted a few times. The chain recombines TRBV29-1 with TRBJ1-2; D may be TRBD1 (5 bases). V was shortened by 2 bases and J by 2 bases, with 12 bases between the two germline ends. This CDR3 region has 14 residues. CDR1 and CDR2 (germline): SQVTM, ANQGSEA. This CDR3 is CSVENGAQNYGYTF. The CDR3 nucleotides are TGCAGCGTTGAAAACGGGGCACAGAACTATGGCTACACCTTC.

CDR3 sequence: CAISVTNRASGDEQFF. As DNA, the CDR3 is TGTGCCATCAGTGTTACCAACAGGGCTTCGGGGGATGAGCAGTTCTTC. The chain is built from TRBV10-3 and TRBJ2-1; D is perhaps TRBD1 or TRBD2 (6 bases each). Per germline, CDR1 ENHRY and CDR2 SYGVKD. The CDR3 sequence is 16 residues long. V lost 4 bases and J 8 bases, leaving 21 bases between the germline ends.

This chain joins TRBV4-3 and TRBJ2-3; the D call may be TRBD1 or TRBD2 (6 bases each). The CDR3 length is 19 residues. Trimming cost V 0 bases and J 8 bases, with 27 bases left between them. Germline V gene data show CDR1 as LGHNA and CDR2 as YSLEER. CDR3 sequence reads: CASSQDFHVGGTGGGTQYF. In DNA, the CDR3 is TGCGCCAGCAGCCAAGATTTTCACGTCGGGGGCACCGGAGGAGGTACGCAGTATTTT.

This clonotype has a handful of counts. CDR3 sequence (DNA): TGTGCCAGCAGTTTATTATCGGCCCCCGGGACGGACTCCTATGGCTACACCTTC. It translates to CASSLLSAPGTDSYGYTF. The chain recombines TRBV27 with TRBJ1-2; possible D gene TRBD1, 5 bases. Germline V gene sequence: CDR1 MNHEY, CDR2 SMNVEV (reference sequence). Trimming stripped 1 base from V and 4 bases from J, with 22 bases between. The CDR3 totals 18 residues.

This chain connects TRBV4-3 to TRBJ2-3; D is undetermined. This CDR3 is 14 amino acids long. Trimming removed 3 bases at V and 2 bases at J, with 9 bases between. Germline lookup yields CDR1 LGHNA and CDR2 YSLEER. The CDR3 loop reads CASSHLATTDTQYF. DNA for the CDR3: TGCGCCAGCAGCCACCTTGCCACCACAGATACGCAGTATTTT.